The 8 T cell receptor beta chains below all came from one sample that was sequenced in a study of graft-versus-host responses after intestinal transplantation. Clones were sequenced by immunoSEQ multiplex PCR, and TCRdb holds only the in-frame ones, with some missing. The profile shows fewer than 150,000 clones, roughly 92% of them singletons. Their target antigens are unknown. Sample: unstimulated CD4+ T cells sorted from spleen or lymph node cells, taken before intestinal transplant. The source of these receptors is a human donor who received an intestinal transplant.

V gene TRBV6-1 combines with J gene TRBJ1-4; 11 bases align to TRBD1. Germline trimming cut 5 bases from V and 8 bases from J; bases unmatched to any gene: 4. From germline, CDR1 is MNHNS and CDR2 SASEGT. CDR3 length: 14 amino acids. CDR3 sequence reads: CASSRRDRGEKLFF. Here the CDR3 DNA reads TGTGCCAGCAGTAGGCGGGACAGGGGGGAAAAACTGTTTTTT.

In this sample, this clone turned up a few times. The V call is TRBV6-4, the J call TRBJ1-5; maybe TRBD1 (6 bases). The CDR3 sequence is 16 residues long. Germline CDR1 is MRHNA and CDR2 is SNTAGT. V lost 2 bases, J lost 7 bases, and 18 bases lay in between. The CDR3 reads CASSDDLRQGFQPQHF. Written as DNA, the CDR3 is TGTGCCAGCAGTGACGATCTGCGGCAGGGGTTCCAGCCCCAGCATTTT.

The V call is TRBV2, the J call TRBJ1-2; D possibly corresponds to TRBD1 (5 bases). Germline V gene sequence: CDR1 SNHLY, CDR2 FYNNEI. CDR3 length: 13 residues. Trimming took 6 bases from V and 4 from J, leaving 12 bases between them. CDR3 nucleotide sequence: TGTGCCAGCAGCCCTTATGACAGCTATGGCTACACCTTC. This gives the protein CASSPYDSYGYTF.

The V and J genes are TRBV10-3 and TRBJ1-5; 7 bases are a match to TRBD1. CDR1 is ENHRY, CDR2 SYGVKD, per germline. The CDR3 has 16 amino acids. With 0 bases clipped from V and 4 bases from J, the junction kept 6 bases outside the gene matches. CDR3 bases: TGTGCCATCAGTGAGTCGGGGGGACAGACTAATCAGCCCCAGCATTTT. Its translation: CAISESGGQTNQPQHF.

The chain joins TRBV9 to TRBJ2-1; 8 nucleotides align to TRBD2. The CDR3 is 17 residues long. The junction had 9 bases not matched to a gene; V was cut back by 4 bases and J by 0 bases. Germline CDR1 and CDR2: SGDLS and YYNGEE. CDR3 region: CASSPGGGQSSYNEQFF. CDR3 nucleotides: TGTGCCAGCAGCCCCGGGGGGGGGCAGAGCTCCTACAATGAGCAGTTCTTC.

The CDR3, as DNA: TGTGCCAGCAGTGAGTCAGGGGGCAATCAGCCCCAGCATTTT. Its translation: CASSESGGNQPQHF. The gene calls are TRBV25-1 and TRBJ1-5, with D possibly TRBD1 on 6 matching bases. Trimming removed 3 bases at V and 2 bases at J, with 8 bases between. The V gene's germline CDR1 is MGHDK and CDR2 SYGVNS. The length of the CDR3 is 14 residues.

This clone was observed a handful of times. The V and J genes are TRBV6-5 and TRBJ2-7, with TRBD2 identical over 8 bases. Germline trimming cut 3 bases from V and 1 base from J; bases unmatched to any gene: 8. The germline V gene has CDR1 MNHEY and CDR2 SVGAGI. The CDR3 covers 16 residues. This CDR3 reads CASSYSGLAGSYEQYF. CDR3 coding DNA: TGTGCCAGCAGTTATTCCGGACTAGCTGGGTCCTACGAGCAGTACTTC.

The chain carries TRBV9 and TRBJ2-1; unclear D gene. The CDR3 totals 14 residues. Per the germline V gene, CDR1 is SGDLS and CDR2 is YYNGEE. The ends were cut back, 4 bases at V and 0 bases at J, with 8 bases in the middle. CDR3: CASSSRFSYNEQFF. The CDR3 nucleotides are TGTGCCAGCAGCTCCCGTTTCTCCTACAATGAGCAGTTCTTC.